This is a list of T cell receptor beta chains from one sample in a study of regulatory T cells in long-lasting Graves disease. TCRdb ran MiXCR on the multiplex PCR reads and lists one entry per CDR3 protein. The sample shows over 350,000 distinct CDR3 sequences, about 15% of them seen only once. This same sample was also taken into another study, of T cells in Graves' hyperthyroidism and ophthalmopathy.

This sample comprised peripheral blood mononuclear cells (PBMCs), obtained at new diagnosis, from a patient treated with antithyroid drugs. The receptors were sampled from a woman between 40 and 50 years old with Graves disease. Both conserved end residues are part of each CDR3. The D gene is left open where the match is weak. Some rows mark clone size as missing; the rest say once, few, many or name a class of expanded clone.

>TRBJ1-1|few|TRBV10-3|14|.
TGTGCCATCAGACGCCGACAGACCGACACTGAAGCTTTCTTT
CAIRRRQTDTEAFF
>TRBJ2-6|many|TRBV2|15|TRBD1
TGTGCCAGCAGTAACAGGGGACCTGGGGCCAACGTCCTGACTTTC
CASSNRGPGANVLTF
>TRBJ2-7|many|TRBV20-1|14|.
TGCAGTGCGATCCCGCCCGGGAGTCGTGGCGAGCAGTACTTC
CSAIPPGSRGEQYF
>TRBJ1-2|.|TRBV5-6|14|.
TGTGCCAGCAGCTTGGCGGGTCGGGGCTATGGCTACACCTTC
CASSLAGRGYGYTF
>TRBJ2-5|many|TRBV7-8|14|.
TGTGCCAGCAGCCCCTTCAGGACGGAAGAGACCCAGTACTTC
CASSPFRTEETQYF
>TRBJ2-4|many|TRBV5-5|18|TRBD2
TGTGCCAGCAGCTTGGCGGTGGGAGGGTCCTTAGCCAAAAACATTCAGTACTTC
CASSLAVGGSLAKNIQYF
>TRBJ2-1|.|TRBV20-1|15|TRBD1
TGCAGTGCTAGAGTTAGGGGACAGGGGGAAAATGAGCAGTTCTTC
CSARVRGQGENEQFF
>TRBJ2-3|many|TRBV27|14|TRBD2
TGTGCCAGCAAGCTCGGGACTAGAAGGGATACGCAGTATTTT
CASKLGTRRDTQYF
>TRBJ2-1|few|TRBV6-2/TRBV6-3|14|.
TGTGCCAGCAGTTACCGGGGGGCGCGCAATGAGCAGTTCTTC
CASSYRGARNEQFF
>TRBJ1-1|many|TRBV20-1|11|.
TGCAGTGCTAGTCCGGGCACTGAAGCTTTCTTT
CSASPGTEAFF
>TRBJ2-7|few|TRBV6-5|15|.
TGTGCCAGCAGTTACTCGGGGACCATGTCCTACGAGCAGTACTTC
CASSYSGTMSYEQYF
>TRBJ1-2|many|TRBV19|13|.
TGTGCCAGTAGTACCGACAGTGCCAATGGCTACACCTTC
CASSTDSANGYTF
>TRBJ2-1|.|TRBV12-3/TRBV12-4|17|TRBD2
TGTGCCAGCAGCTCACCGGGACTAGCGGGTTTCTACAATGAGCAGTTCTTC
CASSSPGLAGFYNEQFF
>TRBJ1-2|.|TRBV29-1|15|TRBD1
TGCAGCGTCGGAGGCGGAGGGGGCAAGAACTATGGCTACACCTTC
CSVGGGGGKNYGYTF
>TRBJ2-1|few|TRBV9|14|TRBD2
TGTGCCAGCAGCGTGGGACTAGCGGTGGGGGAGCAGTTCTTC
CASSVGLAVGEQFF
>TRBJ2-2|many|TRBV9|18|.
TGTGCCAGCAGTTGGAGGGCCACCCCACGGGGGAGCACCGGGGAGCTGTTTTTT
CASSWRATPRGSTGELFF
>TRBJ1-1|many|TRBV6-1|14|.
TGTGCCAGCAGGACCTGGGACTCAAACACTGAAGCTTTCTTT
CASRTWDSNTEAFF
>TRBJ2-7|many|TRBV28|15|TRBD1
TGTGCCAGCAGTCCGGTCGGGACAGGGGTACGCGAGCAGTACTTC
CASSPVGTGVREQYF
>TRBJ1-5|once|TRBV29-1|13|.
TGCAGCGTTGAAGCCGGGGGGAATCAGCCCCAGCATTTT
CSVEAGGNQPQHF
>TRBJ2-1|.|TRBV9|15|TRBD2
TGTGCCAGCAGCGTCACGACTAGCGGGAGTAATGAGCAGTTCTTC
CASSVTTSGSNEQFF
>TRBJ2-3|many|TRBV28|14|TRBD1
TGTGCCAGCAGTTTCCGGGACAGCAGCGATACGCAGTATTTT
CASSFRDSSDTQYF
>TRBJ2-1|.|TRBV6-1|14|.
TGTGCCAGCAGTGTCGGGAGTTACTACAATGAGCAGTTCTTC
CASSVGSYYNEQFF
>TRBJ2-2|many|TRBV27|11|.
TGTGCCAGCAGTGGGTTAGGGGAGCTGTTTTTT
CASSGLGELFF
>TRBJ2-3|many|TRBV29-1|15|.
TGCAGCGCACTCTACGGTAGGGGCTACACAGATACGCAGTATTTT
CSALYGRGYTDTQYF
>TRBJ2-2|many|TRBV11-2|16|.
TGTGCCAGCAGCTTAGTGCGGCAGGGTATCACCGGGGAGCTGTTTTTT
CASSLVRQGITGELFF
>TRBJ2-7|.|TRBV6-1|15|TRBD2
TGTGCCAGCAGACCCTCTAGCGGGAGCAAGCACAAGCAGTACTTC
CASRPSSGSKHKQYF
>TRBJ2-5|many|TRBV20-1|14|TRBD1
TGCAGTGCGCAAACCGGGACAGGGGTTAAGACCCAGTACTTC
CSAQTGTGVKTQYF
>TRBJ2-7|many|TRBV12-5|16|TRBD1
TGTGCTAGTGGTTTGGTTTTGGACAGGGGGACCCACGAGCAGTACTTC
CASGLVLDRGTHEQYF